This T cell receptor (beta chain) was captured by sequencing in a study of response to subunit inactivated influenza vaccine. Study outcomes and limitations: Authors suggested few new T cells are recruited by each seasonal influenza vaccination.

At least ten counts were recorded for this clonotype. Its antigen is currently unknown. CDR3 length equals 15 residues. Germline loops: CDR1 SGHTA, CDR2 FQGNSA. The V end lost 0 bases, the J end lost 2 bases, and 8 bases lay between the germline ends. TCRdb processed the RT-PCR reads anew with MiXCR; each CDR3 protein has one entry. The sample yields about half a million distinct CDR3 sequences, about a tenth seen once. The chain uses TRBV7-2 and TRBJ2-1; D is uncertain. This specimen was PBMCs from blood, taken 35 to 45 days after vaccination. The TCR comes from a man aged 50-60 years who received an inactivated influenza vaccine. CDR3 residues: CASSLAVRPYNEQFF. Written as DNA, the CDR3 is TGTGCCAGCAGCTTAGCAGTCAGGCCCTACAATGAGCAGTTCTTC.